This T cell receptor beta chain is drawn from a study of tumor-infiltrating lymphocytes in primary liver carcinoma. A constant-region primer served to make TCR beta cDNA from 500 to 550 ng total RNA. Investigators got TCR beta libraries out of three nested multiplex PCR rounds, done with slightly modified ARM-PCR. Running roughly 10 cycles apiece, the first two PCR rounds relied on TRBV1-TRBV30 forward primers together with a C-beta reverse primer. TCRdb re-analysed the multiplex PCR reads in MiXCR, keeping a single row per CDR3 protein. The data show 310,000 or so distinct CDR3 sequences, roughly 60% seen once. The CDR3 length is 12 residues. CDR1 and CDR2 from the germline V gene are SQVTM and ANQGSEA. A note on this clonotype: With a much larger clone just one base away, this may be a read error.

Germline DNA was also extracted, and blood RNA was taken from unsorted whole blood. The source of this sequence is a woman aged 30 to 39 with primary liver carcinoma and hepatitis B virus infection. The chain couples TRBV29-1 to TRBJ2-1, with D unresolved. The sequenced sample consisted of peripheral blood. The CDR3 here is CCVEMGYNEQFF. CDR3 DNA sequence: TGCTGCGTTGAAATGGGATACAATGAGCAGTTCTTC.